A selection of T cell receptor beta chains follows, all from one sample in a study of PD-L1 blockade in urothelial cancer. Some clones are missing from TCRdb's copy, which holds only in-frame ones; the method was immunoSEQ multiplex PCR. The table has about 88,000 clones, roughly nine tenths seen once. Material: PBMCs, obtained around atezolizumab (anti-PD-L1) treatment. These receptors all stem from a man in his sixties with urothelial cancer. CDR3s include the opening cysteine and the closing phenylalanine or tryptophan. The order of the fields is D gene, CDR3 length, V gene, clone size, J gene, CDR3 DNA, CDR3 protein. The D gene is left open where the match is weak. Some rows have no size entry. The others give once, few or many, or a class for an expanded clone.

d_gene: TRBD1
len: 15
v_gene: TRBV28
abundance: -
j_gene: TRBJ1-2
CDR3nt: TGTGCCAGCAGTTTAGCCGGCAGGGGGCAATATGGCTACACCTTC
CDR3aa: CASSLAGRGQYGYTF

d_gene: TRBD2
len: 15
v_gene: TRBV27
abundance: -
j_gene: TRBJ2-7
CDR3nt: TGTGCCAGCAGTTTATCCAGCGGGGGAGCCTACGAGCAGTACTTC
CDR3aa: CASSLSSGGAYEQYF

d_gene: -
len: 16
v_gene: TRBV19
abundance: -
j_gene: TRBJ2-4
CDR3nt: TGTGCCAGTAGTATGGGCAGCCTATTAGCCAAAAACATTCAGTACTTC
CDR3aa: CASSMGSLLAKNIQYF

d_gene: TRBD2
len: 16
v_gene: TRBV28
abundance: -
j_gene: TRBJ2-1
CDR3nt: TGTGCCAGCAGTTCCCCGACTGCGGGAGGAGGGGGTGAGCAGTTCTTC
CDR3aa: CASSSPTAGGGGEQFF

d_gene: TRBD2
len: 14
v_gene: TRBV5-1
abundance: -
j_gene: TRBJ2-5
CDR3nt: TGCGCCAGCAGCCTCACTAGCGGGGTAGAGACCCAGTACTTC
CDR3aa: CASSLTSGVETQYF

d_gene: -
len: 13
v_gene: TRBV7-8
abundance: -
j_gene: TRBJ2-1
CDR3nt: TGTGCCTCGAACCCAGGGTACCGGAATGAGCAGTTCTTC
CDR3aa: CASNPGYRNEQFF

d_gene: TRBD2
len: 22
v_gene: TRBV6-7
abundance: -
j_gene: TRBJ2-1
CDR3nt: TGTGCCAGCAGTTACCCTCGATCCGGGACTAGCGGCTCAAAGCGCTCCTACAATGAGCAGTTCTTC
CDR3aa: CASSYPRSGTSGSKRSYNEQFF

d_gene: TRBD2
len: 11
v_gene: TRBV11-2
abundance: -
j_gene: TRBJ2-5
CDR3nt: TGTGCCAGCAGCCCGGGAGGGACCCAGTACTTC
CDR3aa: CASSPGGTQYF

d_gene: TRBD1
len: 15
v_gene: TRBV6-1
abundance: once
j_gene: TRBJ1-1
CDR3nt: TGTGCCAGCAGTGGAGGAGGACAGGGGAACACTGAAGCTTTCTTT
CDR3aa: CASSGGGQGNTEAFF

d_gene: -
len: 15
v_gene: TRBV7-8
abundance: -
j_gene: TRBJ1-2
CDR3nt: TGTGCCAGCAGCTCAACCACACGGACTTTTTCTGGCTACACCTTC
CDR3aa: CASSSTTRTFSGYTF

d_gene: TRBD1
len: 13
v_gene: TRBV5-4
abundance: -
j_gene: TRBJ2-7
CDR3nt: TGTGCCAGCAGCTTACAGGGGGCCTACGAGCAGTACTTC
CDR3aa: CASSLQGAYEQYF

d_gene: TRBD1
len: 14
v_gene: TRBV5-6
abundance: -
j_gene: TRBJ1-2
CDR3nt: TGTGCCAGCAGCTTGAGACAGGGGGCGGGTGGCTACACCTTC
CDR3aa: CASSLRQGAGGYTF

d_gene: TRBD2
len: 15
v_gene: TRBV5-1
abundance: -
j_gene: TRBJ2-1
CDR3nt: TGCGCCAGCAGCTTGGCTAGCGGGATATACAATGAGCAGTTCTTC
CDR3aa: CASSLASGIYNEQFF

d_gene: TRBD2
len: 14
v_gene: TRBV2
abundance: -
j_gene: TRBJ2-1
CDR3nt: TGTGCCAGCAGCGCCGGGACTAGCGTCAATGAGCAGTTCTTC
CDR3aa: CASSAGTSVNEQFF

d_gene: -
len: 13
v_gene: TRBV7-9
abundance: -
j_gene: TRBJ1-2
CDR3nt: TGTGCCAGCAGCACCGGACAGCTTAATGGCTACACCTTC
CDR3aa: CASSTGQLNGYTF

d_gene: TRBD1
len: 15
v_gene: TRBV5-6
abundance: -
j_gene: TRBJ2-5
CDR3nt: TGTGCCAGCAGCTCGCCTAGACAGGGATTAGAGACCCAGTACTTC
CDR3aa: CASSSPRQGLETQYF

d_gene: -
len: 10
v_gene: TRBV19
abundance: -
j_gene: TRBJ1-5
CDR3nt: TGTGCCAGTATTAGGGGGTCAGGGCATTTT
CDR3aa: CASIRGSGHF

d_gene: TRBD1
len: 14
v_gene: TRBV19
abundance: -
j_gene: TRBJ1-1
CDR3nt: TGTGCCAGTAGTCGGGGGACAGGGGGCACTGAAGCTTTCTTT
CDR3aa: CASSRGTGGTEAFF

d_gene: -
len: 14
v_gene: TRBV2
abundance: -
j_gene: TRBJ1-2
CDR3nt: TGTGCCAGCAGTGAAAGACAGAGCCTTAATGGCTACACCTTC
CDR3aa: CASSERQSLNGYTF

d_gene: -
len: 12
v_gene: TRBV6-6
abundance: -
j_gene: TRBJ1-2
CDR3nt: TGTGCCAGCAGGGCGGCAGGGGAGAGCTACACCTTC
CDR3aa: CASRAAGESYTF

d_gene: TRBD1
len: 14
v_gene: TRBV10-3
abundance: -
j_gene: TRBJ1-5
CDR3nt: TGTGCCATCAGGGACAGGGGAGGTAATCAGCCCCAGCATTTT
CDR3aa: CAIRDRGGNQPQHF

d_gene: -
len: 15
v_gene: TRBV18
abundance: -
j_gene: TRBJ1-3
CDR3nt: TGTGCCAGCTCAACGACAACCGGCTCTGGAAACACCATATATTTT
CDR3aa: CASSTTTGSGNTIYF

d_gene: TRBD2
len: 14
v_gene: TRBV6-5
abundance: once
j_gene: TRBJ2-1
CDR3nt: TGTGCCAGCAGGACCTCGGGGGGGAGGAATGAGCAGTTCTTC
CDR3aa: CASRTSGGRNEQFF

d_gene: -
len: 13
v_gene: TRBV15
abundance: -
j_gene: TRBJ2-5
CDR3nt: TGTGCCACCAGCAGAGACCCGGGGGAGACCCAGTACTTC
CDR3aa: CATSRDPGETQYF